This TCR beta chain was identified during a study of OX40 agonist ivuxolimab in advanced cancers. Study details: Participants could have had prior anti-PD-1, anti-PD-L1 or anti-CTLA-4 therapy, and approximately 37% had some.

As to this clone: Its specificity is not known.

General study points: Normalized T-cell clonal expansion was also low in a subset of nonresponders.

Only in-frame clones appear in the TCRdb table, and some are missing; sequencing was by immunoSEQ multiplex PCR. Of roughly 13,000 clones in the sample, 60% to 85% were seen once. The germline gives CDR1 SGHDT, CDR2 YYEEEE. This CDR3 contains 16 residues. After removal of 2 bases from V and 5 bases from J, the junction contained 10 bases not matched to a gene. Exclusion applied to patients with autoimmune disease history or systemic immunosuppression. Specimen: CD4+ or CD8+ T cells sorted from blood, collected in a trial of the OX40 agonist ivuxolimab. This receptor was identified in an adult with an advanced solid tumor such as melanoma, head and neck, liver or kidney cancer. The chain uses TRBV5-6 and TRBJ2-5; 9 positions agree with TRBD2. CDR3 sequence: CASSLLVSGGSETQYF. DNA for the CDR3: TGTGCCAGCAGCTTATTGGTTAGCGGGGGTTCCGAGACCCAGTACTTC.